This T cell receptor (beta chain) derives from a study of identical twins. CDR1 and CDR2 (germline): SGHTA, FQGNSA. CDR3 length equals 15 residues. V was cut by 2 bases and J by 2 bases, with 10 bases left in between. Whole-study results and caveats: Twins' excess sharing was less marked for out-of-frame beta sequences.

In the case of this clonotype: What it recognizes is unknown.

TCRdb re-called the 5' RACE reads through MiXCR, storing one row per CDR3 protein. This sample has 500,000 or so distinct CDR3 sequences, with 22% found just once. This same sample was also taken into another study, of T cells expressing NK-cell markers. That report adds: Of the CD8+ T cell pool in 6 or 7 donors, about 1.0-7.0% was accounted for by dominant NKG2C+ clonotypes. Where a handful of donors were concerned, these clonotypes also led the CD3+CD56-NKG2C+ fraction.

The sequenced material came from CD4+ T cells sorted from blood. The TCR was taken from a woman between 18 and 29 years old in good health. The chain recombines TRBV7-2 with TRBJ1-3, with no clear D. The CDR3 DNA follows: TGTGCCAGCAGCTTAATTATCGGGGCTGGAAACACCATATATTTT. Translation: CASSLIIGAGNTIYF.